The next 26 T cell receptor beta chains were all read from a single sample in a study of CD8 T cells in ankylosing spondylitis. A single record per CDR3 protein comes from TCRdb applying MiXCR to the 5' RACE reads. The table records about 130,000 distinct CDR3 sequences, roughly 9% of them present only once. Sequencing used blood, either unsorted or a sorted T cell fraction (not recorded which). The receptors come from a male donor with ankylosing spondylitis or in good health (not recorded which).

The chain joins TRBV28 to TRBJ1-5; D is perhaps TRBD1 (6 bases). CDR3 length: 15 residues. The V gene lost 4 bases and the J gene lost 0 bases, with 10 bases spanning the gap. The germline CDR1 and CDR2 sequences are MDHEN and SYDVKM. The CDR3 protein is CASSSDSFSNQPQHF. In DNA form, the CDR3 reads TGTGCCAGCAGTTCGGACAGCTTTAGCAATCAGCCCCAGCATTTT.

Ten or more counts support this clonotype. The chain is built from TRBV20-1 and TRBJ2-1; no clear D gene. CDR3 length: 11 residues. V was shortened by 8 bases and J by 7 bases, with 12 bases between the two germline ends. CDR1 and CDR2 (germline): DFQATT, SNEGSKA (reference sequence). CDR3 protein: CSPISGNEQFF. In DNA, the CDR3 is TGCAGTCCGATTTCGGGTAATGAGCAGTTCTTC.

The CDR3 is CASSLSRNNSPLHF. As DNA, the CDR3 is TGTGCCAGCAGTTTGTCGCGGAATAATTCACCCCTCCACTTT. This rearrangement joins TRBV28 to TRBJ1-6; D remains ambiguous. Germline CDR1 and CDR2: MDHEN and SYDVKM. V shed 3 bases and J shed 5 bases, with 8 bases lying between them. CDR3 size: 14 residues.

This clonotype was detected ten times or more. V and J are TRBV27 and TRBJ1-1; the D gene is possibly TRBD1 (6 bases). The V end lost 6 bases, the J end lost 1 base, and 9 bases lay between the germline ends. Germline CDR1 is MNHEY and CDR2 is SMNVEV (reference sequence). CDR3 size: 13 residues. CDR3 region: CASRLGGNTEAFF. The CDR3 DNA reads TGTGCCAGCAGATTAGGGGGGAACACTGAAGCTTTCTTT.

V usage is TRBV20-1 and J usage is TRBJ2-7, with D possibly being TRBD1 or TRBD2 (6 bases each). The CDR3 contains 15 residues. V dropped 1 base and J dropped 5 bases, with 18 bases sitting between them. Germline CDR1 is DFQATT and CDR2 is SNEGSKA (reference sequence). The DNA of the CDR3 is TGCAGTGCTAGAGCCTCGTTCGGGGGCTTTGACGAGCAGTACTTC. It encodes CSARASFGGFDEQYF.

This clonotype occurred many times. The chain recombines TRBV7-9 with TRBJ2-7; no clear D. The CDR3 has 12 residues. The V end was cut by 5 bases, the J end by 2 bases, with 7 bases between. Germline V gene lookup returns CDR1 SEHNR and CDR2 FQNEAQ (reference sequence). CDR3: CASSARPYEQYF. The CDR3 coding sequence is TGTGCCAGCAGCGCCCGACCCTACGAGCAGTACTTC.

This clonotype has more than one count but fewer than ten. This rearrangement joins TRBV29-1 to TRBJ2-7; 11 bases fit TRBD1. Trimming cost V 5 bases and J 3 bases; bases outside gene matches: 6. The germline V gene encodes CDR1 SQVTM and CDR2 ANQGSEA. The CDR3 is 14 residues long. The CDR3 nucleotides are TGCAGCGTTCTTGGACAGGGGGCGTACTACGAGCAGTACTTC. This gives the protein CSVLGQGAYYEQYF.

The V gene is TRBV18, the J gene TRBJ1-4, with D unclear. Germline-derived CDR1 and CDR2 are KGHSH and LQKENI. V lost 4 bases to trimming and J lost 0 bases, with 9 bases between them. This CDR3 spans 15 amino acids. In DNA form, the CDR3 reads TGTGCCAGCTCACAGGACCTTGCAACTAATGAAAAACTGTTTTTT. Its protein product is CASSQDLATNEKLFF.

This clonotype was seen a single time. This may be a read error, as it is one base from a much larger clone. This chain connects TRBV10-3 to TRBJ2-7; D remains unclear. The germline V gene has CDR1 ENHRY and CDR2 SYGVKD. The CDR3 is 12 residues long. V gave up 0 bases and J gave up 4 bases, with 4 bases separating them. The CDR3 here is CAISESVYEQYF. The CDR3 coding sequence is TGTGCCATCAGTGAGTCAGTTTACGAGCAGTACTTC.

This clonotype was found many times. The chain uses TRBV5-1 and TRBJ2-7; D unresolved. Per germline, CDR1 SGHRS and CDR2 YFSETQ. The CDR3 is 11 amino acids. V dropped 5 bases and J dropped 2 bases, with 5 bases sitting between them. CDR3 sequence reads: CASRNAYEQYF. The CDR3 nucleotides read TGCGCCAGCAGAAACGCCTACGAGCAGTACTTC. Full variable domain (rest looked up from reference TRBV5-1 and TRBJ2-7): KAGVTQTPRYLIKTRGQQVTLSCSPISGHRSVSWYQQTPGQGLQFLFEYFSETQRNKGNFPGRFSGRQFSNSRSEMNVSTLELGDSALYLCASRNAYEQYFGPGTRLTVT.

This clonotype was picked up many times. The V call is TRBV15, the J call TRBJ1-3; 10 bases are a match to TRBD1. Trimming cost V 2 bases and J 2 bases; bases outside gene matches: 6. Germline V gene sequence: CDR1 LNHNV, CDR2 YYDKDF (reference sequence). The CDR3 runs to 17 residues. CDR3 sequence: CATSRFRDRGTGNTIYF. In nucleotides, the CDR3 is TGTGCCACCAGCAGATTCCGGGACAGGGGAACTGGAAACACCATATATTTT.

This clonotype was recorded at least ten times. V gene TRBV5-1 combines with J gene TRBJ2-7; D may match TRBD1 or TRBD2 (5 bases each). Germline CDR1 SGHRS, CDR2 YFSETQ. V was shortened by 0 bases and J by 3 bases, with 10 bases between the two germline ends. The CDR3 length is 14 residues. CDR3 DNA sequence: TGCGCCAGCAGCTTGGAGGGACGGGACTACGAGCAGTACTTC. Its translation is CASSLEGRDYEQYF.

This clonotype was counted ten times or more. This chain links TRBV12-3 or TRBV12-4 with TRBJ2-7; D is undetermined. The CDR3 has 13 amino acids. V lost 5 bases, J lost 2 bases, and 10 bases lay in between. DNA for the CDR3: TGTGCCAGCAGTCTGGACGGCCCCTACGAGCAGTACTTC. It yields the protein CASSLDGPYEQYF.

This clonotype has at least ten counts. The chain combines TRBV12-3 or TRBV12-4 with TRBJ2-3; D possibly corresponds to TRBD1 (6 bases). The CDR3 sequence is 15 residues long. V was trimmed by 6 bases and J by 1 base, leaving 14 bases between them. The CDR3, as DNA: TGTGCCAGCAGCCAAGGGACACCAGGCACAGATACGCAGTATTTT. This sequence encodes CASSQGTPGTDTQYF.

This clonotype was counted only a few times. The chain has TRBV15 and TRBJ2-5; D ambiguous. Germline-derived CDR1 and CDR2 are LNHNV and YYDKDF (reference sequence). Trimming removed 1 base from V and 1 base from J, with 7 bases in between. The CDR3 covers 14 residues. The CDR3 nucleotides read TGTGCCACCAGCAGAGCTCAGTTCCAAGAGACCCAGTACTTC. This codes for CATSRAQFQETQYF.

This clonotype was observed many times. V gene TRBV5-1 combines with J gene TRBJ2-7, with TRBD2 matching over 10 bases. The length of the CDR3 is 14 residues. V gave up 3 bases and J gave up 2 bases; unmatched junction bases: 2. Germline loops: CDR1 SGHRS, CDR2 YFSETQ. The DNA of the CDR3 is TGCGCCAGCAGCTGGACTAGCGGACCCTACGAGCAGTACTTC. Its translation: CASSWTSGPYEQYF.

The V and J genes are TRBV9 and TRBJ2-3; 8 positions agree with TRBD2. Germline CDR1 SGDLS, CDR2 YYNGEE. The CDR3 has 14 amino acids. The J segment lost 5 bases and the V segment lost 3 bases, leaving 5 bases of the junction unmatched. The CDR3 region is CASSDSGAGDTQYF. The CDR3 bases are TGTGCCAGCAGCGATAGCGGGGCCGGAGATACGCAGTATTTT.

This clonotype was found a few times. J is TRBJ2-7 and V is TRBV7-9, with 11 bases fitting TRBD1. The V segment lost 4 bases and the J segment 1 base; nucleotides outside the gene matches: 6. The CDR3 totals 16 residues. Germline CDR1 reads SEHNR; CDR2 reads FQNEAQ (reference sequence). The CDR3 sequence: CASSSFGTGGSYEQYF. The CDR3 DNA is TGTGCCAGCAGCTCGTTCGGGACAGGGGGATCCTACGAGCAGTACTTC.

This clonotype was seen many times. The V and J genes are TRBV12-3 or TRBV12-4 and TRBJ2-5; D gene uncertain. This CDR3 has 13 residues. V shed 0 bases and J shed 4 bases, with 6 bases lying between them. This chain's CDR3 is CASSLALVETQYF. The CDR3 nucleotides read TGTGCCAGCAGTTTAGCGCTCGTAGAGACCCAGTACTTC.

This clonotype was seen ten or more times. V and J are TRBV7-9 and TRBJ1-6, with D unresolved. The germline V gene encodes CDR1 SEHNR and CDR2 FQNEAQ (reference sequence). The V and J ends lost 0 bases and 5 bases respectively, with 8 bases between them. The CDR3 has 15 residues. CDR3 protein: CASSLASRDNSPLHF. The DNA of the CDR3 is TGTGCCAGCAGCTTAGCCTCACGCGATAATTCACCCCTCCACTTT. Supplemented by reference TRBV7-9 and TRBJ1-6, the full variable domain reads DTGVSQNPRHKITKRGQNVTFRCDPISEHNRLYWYRQTLGQGPEFLTYFQNEAQLEKSRLLSDRFSAERPKGSFSTLEIQRTEQGDSAMYLCASSLASRDNSPLHFGNGTRLTVT.

This clonotype has a count of ten or more. CDR3 bases: TGTGCCAGCAGTTCGACAGGGGACAGGGCCAAAAACATTCAGTACTTC. It codes for CASSSTGDRAKNIQYF. V and J are TRBV6-2 or TRBV6-3 and TRBJ2-4; 8 positions match TRBD1. The CDR3 extends over 16 amino acids. CDR1 and CDR2 from the germline V gene are MNHEY and SVGEGT. V was pared by 4 bases and J by 1 base, with 6 bases of the junction left unmatched.

A few counts support this clonotype. The V and J genes are TRBV7-2 and TRBJ2-1; 7 bases fit TRBD2. This CDR3 has 15 amino acids. Germline V lookup: CDR1 SGHTA, CDR2 FQGNSA. V lost 5 bases and J lost 3; bases outside the gene matches: 7. The chain's CDR3 is CASSLTSASYNEQFF. Written as DNA, the CDR3 is TGTGCCAGCAGCCTTACTAGCGCCAGCTACAATGAGCAGTTCTTC.

This clonotype was detected only a few times. V and J are TRBV12-3 or TRBV12-4 and TRBJ2-7; 7 positions agree with TRBD1. V lost 2 bases, J lost 3 bases, and 4 bases stayed unmatched. The CDR3 is 14 amino acids. The CDR3 reads CASSLRAGGYEQYF. CDR3 nucleotide sequence: TGTGCCAGCAGTTTAAGGGCAGGGGGCTACGAGCAGTACTTC.

This chain connects TRBV18 to TRBJ2-7, with 12 positions matching TRBD2. The CDR3 has 15 amino acids. CDR1 and CDR2 from the germline V gene are KGHSH and LQKENI. J gave up 6 bases and V 4 bases, and 7 bases lay outside the gene matches. CDR3 coding DNA: TGTGCCAGCTCACGGACTAGCGGGACCTTTGCCGAGCAGTACTTC. Translating it yields CASSRTSGTFAEQYF.

Comment on this clonotype: Being one base from a much bigger clone, this may be a read error. The J gene is TRBJ2-3, the V gene TRBV27; 11 nucleotides align to TRBD2. The length of the CDR3 is 18 residues. The V gene's germline CDR1 is MNHEY and CDR2 SMNVEV (reference sequence). The V segment lost 7 bases and the J segment 6 bases; nucleotides outside the gene matches: 18. Written as DNA, the CDR3 is TGTGCCAGCACTAAAGCGAAGTCTAGCGGGAGGATGTCCGATACGCAGTATTTT. Translating it yields CASTKAKSSGRMSDTQYF.

This clonotype was seen ten or more times. The chain carries TRBV7-3 and TRBJ2-3; 10 bases are a match to TRBD1. Germline V gene data show CDR1 as SGHTA and CDR2 as FQGTGA. The CDR3 extends over 16 amino acids. J lost 6 bases, V lost 2 bases, and 8 bases had no gene match. The CDR3 sequence is CASSLGADRGLDTQYF. CDR3 bases: TGTGCCAGCAGCTTAGGAGCGGACAGGGGGTTGGATACGCAGTATTTT. The complete variable domain, with remaining parts taken from reference TRBV7-3 and TRBJ2-3, reads GAGVSQTPSNKVTEKGKYVELRCDPISGHTALYWYRQSLGQGPEFLIYFQGTGAADDSGLPNDRFFAVRPEGSVSTLKIQRTERGDSAVYLCASSLGADRGLDTQYFGPGTRLTVL.